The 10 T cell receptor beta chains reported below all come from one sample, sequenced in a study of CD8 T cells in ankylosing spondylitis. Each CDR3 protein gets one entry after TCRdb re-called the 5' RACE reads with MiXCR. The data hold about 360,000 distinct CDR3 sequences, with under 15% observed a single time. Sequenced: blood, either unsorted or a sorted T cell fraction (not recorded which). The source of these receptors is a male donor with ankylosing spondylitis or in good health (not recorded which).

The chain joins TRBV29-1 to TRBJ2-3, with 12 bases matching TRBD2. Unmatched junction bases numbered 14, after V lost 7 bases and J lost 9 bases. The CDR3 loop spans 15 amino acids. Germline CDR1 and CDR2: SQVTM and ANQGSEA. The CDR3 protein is CSACTTSGGSGTQYF. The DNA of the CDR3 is TGCAGCGCCTGTACGACTAGCGGGGGCTCTGGCACGCAGTATTTT.

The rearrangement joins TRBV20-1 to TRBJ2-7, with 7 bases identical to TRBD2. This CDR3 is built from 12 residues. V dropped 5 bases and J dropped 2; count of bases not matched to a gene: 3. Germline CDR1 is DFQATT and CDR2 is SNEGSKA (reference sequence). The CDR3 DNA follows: TGCAGTGCTCAGACTAGCACCTACGAGCAGTACTTC. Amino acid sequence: CSAQTSTYEQYF.

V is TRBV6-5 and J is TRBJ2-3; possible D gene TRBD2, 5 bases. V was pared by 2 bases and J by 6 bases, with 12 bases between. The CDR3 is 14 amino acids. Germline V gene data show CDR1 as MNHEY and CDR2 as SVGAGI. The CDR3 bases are TGTGCCAGCAGTTACGGACTTTCGGAGGATACGCAGTATTTT. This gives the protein CASSYGLSEDTQYF.

Here the CDR3 DNA reads TGTGCCAGCAGTTTCGCGGGCGGGAGAGGGTACAATGAGCAGTTCTTC. It is translated as CASSFAGGRGYNEQFF. This rearrangement joins TRBV12-3 or TRBV12-4 to TRBJ2-1, with 7 nucleotides matching TRBD2. Trimming at V came to 3 bases and at J to 4 bases, leaving 9 bases not matched to a gene. The CDR3 length is 16 residues.

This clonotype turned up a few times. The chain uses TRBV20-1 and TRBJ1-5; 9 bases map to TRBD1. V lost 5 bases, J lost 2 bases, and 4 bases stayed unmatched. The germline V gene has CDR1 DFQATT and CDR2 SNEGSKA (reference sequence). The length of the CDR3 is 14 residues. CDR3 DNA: TGCAGTGCTTGGACAGGGGTGGGCAATCAGCCCCAGCATTTT. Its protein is CSAWTGVGNQPQHF.

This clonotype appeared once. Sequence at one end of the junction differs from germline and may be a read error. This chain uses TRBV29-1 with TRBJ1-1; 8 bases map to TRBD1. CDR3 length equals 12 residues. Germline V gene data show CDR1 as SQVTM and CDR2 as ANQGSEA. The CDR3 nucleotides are TGCAGCGTTGCAGGGGGCGTCACTGTAGCTTTCTTT. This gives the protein CSVAGGVTVAFF.

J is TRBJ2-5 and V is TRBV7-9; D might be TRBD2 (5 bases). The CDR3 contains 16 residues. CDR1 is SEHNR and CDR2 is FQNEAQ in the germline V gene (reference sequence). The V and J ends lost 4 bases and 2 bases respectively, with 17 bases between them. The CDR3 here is CASSSPKREGQETQYF. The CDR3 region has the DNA TGTGCCAGCAGCTCCCCTAAGAGGGAAGGTCAAGAGACCCAGTACTTC.

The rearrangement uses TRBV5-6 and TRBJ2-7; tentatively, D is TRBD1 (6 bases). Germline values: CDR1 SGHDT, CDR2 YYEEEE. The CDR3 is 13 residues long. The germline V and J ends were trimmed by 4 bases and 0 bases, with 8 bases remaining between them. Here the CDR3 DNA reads TGTGCCAGCAGCCGGGACAACTCCTACGAGCAGTACTTC. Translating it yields CASSRDNSYEQYF.

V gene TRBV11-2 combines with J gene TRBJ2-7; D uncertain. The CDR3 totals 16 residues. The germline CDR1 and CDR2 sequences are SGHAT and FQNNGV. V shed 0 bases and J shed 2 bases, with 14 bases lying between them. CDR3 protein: CASSLDVAVVTYEQYF. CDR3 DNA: TGTGCCAGCAGCTTAGACGTGGCGGTGGTTACCTACGAGCAGTACTTC. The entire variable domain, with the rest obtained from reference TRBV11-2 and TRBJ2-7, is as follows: EAGVAQSPRYKIIEKRQSVAFWCNPISGHATLYWYQQILGQGPKLLIQFQNNGVVDDSQLPKDRFSAERLKGVDSTLKIQPAKLEDSAVYLCASSLDVAVVTYEQYFGPGTRLTVT.

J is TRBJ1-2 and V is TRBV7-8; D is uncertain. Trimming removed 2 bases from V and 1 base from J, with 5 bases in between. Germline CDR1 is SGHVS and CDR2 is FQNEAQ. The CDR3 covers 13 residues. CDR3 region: CASSLRVNYGYTF. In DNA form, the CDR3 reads TGTGCCAGCAGCTTAAGGGTTAACTATGGCTACACCTTC.